One and the same sample provided the 5 T cell receptor beta chains below, sequenced in a study of blood T cells in healthy people across ages. Next came a second PCR, run for 7 to 11 cycles, which used a sample-barcoded 5' primer along with a J-beta primer mix. TCRdb independently ran MiXCR on the 5' RACE reads; one entry per CDR3 protein. The table records about a million distinct CDR3 sequences, approximately 50% of them present only once. Sequencing input: blood. The receptors shown here come from a woman aged 55-75 years in good health.

Only a few counts were recorded for this clonotype. CDR3 nucleotides: TGTGCCATCAGTAGGACTAGCGGGAGGGCCGACGATGAGCAGTTCTTC. As protein: CAISRTSGRADDEQFF. The V gene is TRBV10-3, the J gene TRBJ2-1; TRBD2 matches 15 bases. The CDR3 totals 16 residues. In germline, CDR1 is ENHRY, CDR2 SYGVKD. The V and J ends lost 5 bases and 8 bases, in that order; junction bases with no gene match: 7.

This clonotype came up a few times. The genes are TRBV4-1 and TRBJ1-2; D gene ambiguous. V was shortened by 3 bases and J by 8 bases, with 16 bases between the two germline ends. Germline CDR1 is MGHRA and CDR2 is YSYEKL. The length of the CDR3 is 14 residues. The chain's CDR3 is CASSQAQRRDGYTF. The CDR3 coding sequence is TGCGCCAGCAGCCAGGCTCAGAGGAGAGACGGCTACACCTTC.

V and J are TRBV6-5 and TRBJ2-7; D is ambiguous. The germline V gene encodes CDR1 MNHEY and CDR2 SVGAGI. The CDR3 runs to 14 residues. V lost 5 bases and J lost 1, with 12 bases in between. The CDR3: CASSRLGSSYEQYF. The CDR3 nucleotides read TGTGCCAGCAGTAGGCTGGGCAGTTCCTACGAGCAGTACTTC.

This chain links TRBV27 with TRBJ1-2, with 7 bases matching TRBD1. Germline V CDR1 and CDR2: MNHEY, SMNVEV (reference sequence). V was clipped by 5 bases and J by 4 bases; unmatched bases: 10. This CDR3 contains 15 residues. This CDR3 is CASSIRKPGGYGYTF. The CDR3 DNA reads TGTGCCAGCAGTATACGCAAACCAGGGGGCTATGGCTACACCTTC.

V and J are TRBV28 and TRBJ2-1; unclear D gene. CDR3 length equals 12 residues. V lost 1 base, J lost 8 bases, and 6 bases lay in between. Per the germline V gene, CDR1 is MDHEN and CDR2 is SYDVKM. The CDR3 sequence: CASSLYGDEQFF. CDR3 in DNA: TGTGCCAGCAGTTTATATGGGGATGAGCAGTTCTTC.